A selection of T cell receptor beta chains follows, all from one sample in a study of blood T cell repertoires in COVID-19. Measured with immunoSEQ multiplex PCR; TCRdb has only the in-frame clones, and not every one. Of hundreds of thousands of clones in the sample, roughly 80% were seen once. Input material: PBMCs or T cells enriched from blood (not recorded which). The receptor set was obtained from a man aged 35 to 55 who had been exposed to COVID-19. Each CDR3 is given with its conserved first and last residue. The D gene is left open where the match is weak. Rows give clone size only sometimes, using once, few, many, or a class for an expanded clone.

>17|.|.|TRBJ2-2|TRBV7-2
CASSLVRQRKGTGELFF
TGTGCCAGCAGCTTAGTGAGGCAGAGGAAAGGCACCGGGGAGCTGTTTTTT
>16|.|TRBD2|TRBJ2-1|TRBV6-4
CASSVELAGVANEQFF
TGTGCCAGCAGTGTCGAACTAGCGGGAGTCGCCAATGAGCAGTTCTTC
>15|.|.|TRBJ2-7|TRBV6-1
CASSEGEPGGDEQYF
TGTGCCAGCAGTGAAGGAGAACCCGGAGGGGATGAGCAGTACTTC
>16|.|.|TRBJ2-1|TRBV10-1
CASSPGTRSSYNEQFF
TGCGCCAGCAGTCCCGGGACAAGGAGCTCCTACAATGAGCAGTTCTTC
>15|few|.|TRBJ1-5|TRBV6-5
CASRAPVGAHQPQHF
TGTGCCAGCAGAGCTCCTGTGGGGGCGCATCAGCCCCAGCATTTT
>16|.|TRBD2|TRBJ2-1|TRBV10-3
CAISESGTSGYNEQFF
TGTGCCATCAGTGAGTCGGGTACTAGCGGATACAATGAGCAGTTCTTC
>14|.|.|TRBJ1-3|TRBV5-8
CASSSGGTGNTIYF
TGTGCCAGCAGCTCCGGGGGGACTGGAAACACCATATATTTT
>15|.|TRBD2|TRBJ2-5|TRBV2
CASSGTSGGQETQYF
TGTGCCAGCAGTGGGACTAGCGGGGGCCAAGAGACCCAGTACTTC
>18|.|.|TRBJ2-1|TRBV9
CASSVGGYVGGGSNEQFF
TGTGCCAGCAGCGTAGGAGGGTATGTGGGAGGGGGGAGCAATGAGCAGTTCTTC
>13|.|TRBD2|TRBJ2-5|TRBV7-2
CASHLGREGTQYF
TGTGCCAGCCATTTAGGGAGGGAGGGGACCCAGTACTTC
>13|.|.|TRBJ2-7|TRBV18
CASSPPGQPEQYF
TGTGCCAGCTCGCCGCCGGGACAACCCGAGCAGTACTTC
>16|.|TRBD1|TRBJ1-1|TRBV19
CASSINSGTGGTEAFF
TGTGCCAGTAGTATAAATTCCGGGACAGGAGGCACTGAAGCTTTCTTT
>13|.|TRBD1|TRBJ1-2|TRBV4-1
CASSSDRDDGYTF
TGCGCCAGCAGTTCCGACAGGGACGACGGCTACACCTTC
>14|.|.|TRBJ2-2|TRBV3-1/TRBV3-2
CASSPRGLSGELFF
TGTGCCAGCAGCCCACGAGGACTATCCGGGGAGCTGTTTTTT
>14|.|TRBD1|TRBJ1-1|TRBV5-7
CASSYRQGGTGAFF
TGTGCCAGCAGCTACCGACAGGGGGGGACTGGTGCTTTCTTT
>18|.|TRBD2|TRBJ2-2|TRBV7-8
CASSLAPGTSGNTGELFF
TGTGCCAGCAGCTTAGCGCCCGGGACTAGCGGAAACACCGGGGAGCTGTTTTTT
>14|.|.|TRBJ1-1|TRBV30
CAWSVRVEGTEAFF
TGTGCCTGGAGTGTACGAGTTGAGGGAACTGAAGCTTTCTTT
>18|.|TRBD2|TRBJ2-1|TRBV27
CASSRAGAGGPQYNEQFF
TGTGCCAGCAGTCGAGCGGGAGCGGGAGGGCCGCAGTACAATGAGCAGTTCTTC
>12|.|.|TRBJ2-3|TRBV9
CASSKLGGTQYF
TGTGCCAGCAGCAAACTAGGGGGTACGCAGTATTTT
>15|.|.|TRBJ1-1|TRBV21-1
CASSKARALNTEAFF
TGTGCCAGCAGCAAAGCGCGGGCCCTTAACACTGAAGCTTTCTTT
>16|.|.|TRBJ1-3|TRBV6-5
CASSYSNAAVGNTIYF
TGTGCCAGCAGTTACTCGAATGCAGCGGTGGGAAACACCATATATTTT
>15|.|.|TRBJ2-2|TRBV4-1
CASRGRNGLTGELFF
TGCGCCAGCAGAGGGAGGAATGGATTGACCGGGGAGCTGTTTTTT
>15|.|TRBD2|TRBJ2-1|TRBV6-5
CASSPLAGGYNEQFF
TGTGCCAGCAGCCCCCTAGCGGGAGGTTATAATGAGCAGTTCTTC
>13|once|TRBD1|TRBJ1-5|TRBV24-1
CATQGQGAIAQHF
TGTGCCACCCAGGGACAGGGGGCGATAGCCCAGCATTTT
>18|.|TRBD1|TRBJ2-6|TRBV23-1
CASIGTFRQGPGANVLTF
TGCGCCAGCATTGGAACGTTTAGACAGGGACCTGGGGCCAACGTCCTGACTTTC